The present entry profiles one T cell receptor (beta chain) with its context. The record originates from a study of regulatory T cells in long-lasting Graves disease. This sample's time point: persistent/refractory GD, antithyroid drugs over 5 years with positive TRAb. Researchers made the TCR library from RNA that was extracted from PBMCs. A blood draw put 8 to 10 milliliters of peripheral blood into EDTA tubes. CDR3-region Arm-PCR and iRepertoire HTBI primers produced the TCR beta libraries. TCRdb reprocessed the multiplex PCR reads via MiXCR and lists one record per CDR3 protein. The sample holds 350,000 to 500,000 distinct CDR3 sequences, around 23% seen once. V was cut by 0 bases and J by 6 bases, with 9 bases left in between. From germline, CDR1 is SGHDN and CDR2 FVKESK. The CDR3 has 13 amino acids.

This specimen consisted of peripheral blood mononuclear cells (PBMCs), obtained when the disease was refractory, from a patient treated with antithyroid drugs. The rearrangement uses TRBV14 and TRBJ2-7; D ambiguous. This clonotype was obtained from a female donor with Graves disease. The CDR3 region has the DNA TGTGCCAGCAGCCAAGATTCGGTGGCCGAGCAGTACTTC. It yields the protein CASSQDSVAEQYF.